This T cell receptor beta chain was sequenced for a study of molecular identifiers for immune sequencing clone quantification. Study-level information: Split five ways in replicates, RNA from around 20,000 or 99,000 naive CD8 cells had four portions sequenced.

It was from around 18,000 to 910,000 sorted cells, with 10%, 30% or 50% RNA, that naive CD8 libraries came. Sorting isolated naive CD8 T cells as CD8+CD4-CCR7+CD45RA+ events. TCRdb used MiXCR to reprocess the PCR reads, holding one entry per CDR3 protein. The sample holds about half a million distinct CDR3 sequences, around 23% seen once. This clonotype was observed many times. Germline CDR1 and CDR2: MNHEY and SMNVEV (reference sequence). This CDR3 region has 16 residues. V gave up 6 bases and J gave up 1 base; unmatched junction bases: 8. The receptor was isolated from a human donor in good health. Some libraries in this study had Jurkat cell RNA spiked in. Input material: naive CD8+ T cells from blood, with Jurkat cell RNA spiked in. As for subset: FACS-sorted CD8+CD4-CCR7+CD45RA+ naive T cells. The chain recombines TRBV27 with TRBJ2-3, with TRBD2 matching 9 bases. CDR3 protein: CASSQIAGVRTDTQYF. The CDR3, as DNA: TGTGCCAGCAGCCAAATAGCGGGGGTGCGCACAGATACGCAGTATTTT.